The 15 T cell receptor beta chains reported below all come from one sample, sequenced in a study of blood T cell repertoires in COVID-19. TCRdb's copy holds only in-frame clones and misses some; the assay was immunoSEQ multiplex PCR. The repertoire holds 200,000 to 250,000 clones, more than 65% seen once, with about 1.4% in the top ten. The source material was peripheral blood. The receptors originated from a woman in her 40s who had recovered from COVID-19.

The rearrangement links TRBV11-2 to TRBJ1-4; D uncertain. Trimming removed 0 bases from V and 1 base from J, with 6 bases in between. Germline V gene sequence: CDR1 SGHAT, CDR2 FQNNGV. The CDR3 extends over 15 amino acids. The CDR3 protein is CASSLELKTNEKLFF. The CDR3 DNA is TGTGCCAGCAGCTTAGAATTAAAAACTAATGAAAAACTGTTTTTT.

This clone was seen a single time. The V gene is TRBV10-1, the J gene TRBJ1-1; 11 nucleotides agree with TRBD1. The trim removed 5 bases at V and 5 bases at J, leaving 4 bases unmatched. Germline V CDR1 and CDR2: WNHNN, SYGVQD (reference sequence). This CDR3 region has 14 residues. CDR3 nucleotides: TGCGCCAGCAGTATCGGGACAGGGGGAACTGAAGCTTTCTTT. Translating it yields CASSIGTGGTEAFF.

This chain uses TRBV18 with TRBJ1-5, with D unclear. In germline, CDR1 is KGHSH, CDR2 LQKENI. The CDR3 has 16 amino acids. The ends were cut back, 3 bases at V and 4 bases at J, with 16 bases in the middle. This CDR3 is CASSPYGGKNNQPQHF. The DNA of the CDR3 is TGTGCCAGCTCACCTTATGGCGGGAAAAATAATCAGCCCCAGCATTTT.

The gene calls are TRBV30 and TRBJ2-3; 12 nucleotides align to TRBD1. Germline values: CDR1 GTSNPN, CDR2 SVGIG (reference sequence). The CDR3 loop spans 15 amino acids. The V and J ends lost 3 bases and 6 bases, in that order; junction bases with no gene match: 7. Written as DNA, the CDR3 is TGTGCCTGGAGCCCGGGACAGGGGGCGCCTGATACGCAGTATTTT. Its translation: CAWSPGQGAPDTQYF.

The chain combines TRBV21-1 with TRBJ2-2; the D segment call TRBD1 is taken from the table without a DNA check. TRBV21-1 is given as a pseudogene. The CDR3 spans 18 residues. CDR3 amino acids: CASSKAPRDRGFTGELFF. The CDR3 nucleotides read TGTGCCAGCAGCAAAGCTCCGCGGGACAGGGGATTTACCGGGGAGCTGTTTTTT.

V gene TRBV2 combines with J gene TRBJ2-7; no definite D call. The ends were cut back, 5 bases at V and 3 bases at J, with 5 bases in the middle. The CDR3 has 11 residues. The germline V gene has CDR1 SNHLY and CDR2 FYNNEI. The CDR3 DNA reads TGTGCCAGCAGTCCAGGCTACGAGCAGTACTTC. Amino acid sequence: CASSPGYEQYF.

The chain has TRBV7-8 and TRBJ2-7; the match to TRBD2 covers 7 bases. J gave up 0 bases and V 1 base, and 0 bases lay outside the gene matches. This CDR3 comprises 14 residues. In germline, CDR1 is SGHVS, CDR2 FQNEAQ. The CDR3 bases are TGTGCCAGCAGCTTAGGCGGGGGCTCCTACGAGCAGTACTTC. It encodes CASSLGGGSYEQYF.

This clone was detected only a few times. The chain joins TRBV5-4 to TRBJ2-3, with 9 bases that match TRBD1. V was clipped by 5 bases and J by 2 bases; unmatched bases: 3. In germline, CDR1 is SGHNT, CDR2 YYREEE (reference sequence). The CDR3 sequence is 14 residues long. The CDR3 spells CASSSQGATDTQYF. The CDR3 nucleotides read TGTGCCAGCAGTTCACAGGGGGCCACAGATACGCAGTATTTT. The whole variable domain, filled in from reference TRBV5-4 and TRBJ2-3, reads ETGVTQSPTHLIKTRGQQVTLRCSSQSGHNTVSWYQQALGQGPQFIFQYYREEENGRGNFPPRFSGLQFPNYSSELNVNALELDDSALYLCASSSQGATDTQYFGPGTRLTVL.

The V call is TRBV9, the J call TRBJ2-2; 8 nucleotides align to TRBD1. There are 15 residues in the CDR3. The ends lost 3 bases at V and 4 bases at J; junction bases unmatched: 5. Germline-derived CDR1 and CDR2 are SGDLS and YYNGEE. The chain's CDR3 is CASSATGALTGELFF. The CDR3 DNA reads as TGTGCCAGCAGCGCGACAGGGGCGCTCACCGGGGAGCTGTTTTTT.

The CDR3 here is CASSHEQRDGYTF. In DNA, the CDR3 is TGTGCCAGCAGCCACGAACAACGTGATGGCTACACCTTC. This chain links TRBV3-1 (or the pseudogene TRBV3-2) with TRBJ1-2; no clear D gene. V was shortened by 3 bases and J by 6 bases, with 11 bases between the two germline ends. This CDR3 has 13 residues. Germline values: CDR1 LGHDT, CDR2 YNNKEL (reference sequence).

The table lists this clone with a few counts. V usage is TRBV12-3 or TRBV12-4 and J usage is TRBJ1-5, with a possible D match to TRBD1 (6 bases). The CDR3 consists of 13 residues. V dropped 3 bases and J dropped 7 bases, with 10 bases sitting between them. CDR3 residues: CASSLAGAQPQHF. The CDR3 DNA follows: TGTGCCAGCAGTTTGGCGGGGGCCCAGCCCCAGCATTTT.

This clone was seen more than once but under ten times. This chain joins TRBV3-1 (or the pseudogene TRBV3-2) and TRBJ2-5; 8 nucleotides match TRBD2. J was trimmed by 4 bases and V by 2 bases; bases with no gene match: 6. CDR1 is LGHDT, CDR2 YNNKEL, per germline (reference sequence). The CDR3 runs to 15 residues. The CDR3 sequence is CASSQSSGLGETQYF. The CDR3 nucleotides are TGTGCCAGCAGCCAATCTAGCGGGCTGGGAGAGACCCAGTACTTC.

The chain employs TRBV28 and TRBJ2-1; D gene ambiguous. In germline, CDR1 is MDHEN, CDR2 SYDVKM. V gave up 10 bases and J gave up 4 bases, with 17 bases separating them. The CDR3 length is 14 residues. CDR3 in amino acids: CATQMEQIYNEQFF. CDR3 in DNA: TGTGCCACCCAGATGGAGCAGATTTACAATGAGCAGTTCTTC.

This rearrangement joins TRBV7-9 to TRBJ2-3; possibly TRBD2 for D (7 bases). The CDR3 loop spans 15 amino acids. The V gene's germline CDR1 is SEHNR and CDR2 FQNEAQ (reference sequence). V was shortened by 3 bases and J by 6 bases, with 16 bases between the two germline ends. In DNA form, the CDR3 reads TGTGCCAGCAGCTTGACAGAGGGGGGGCCGGATACGCAGTATTTT. The encoded protein is CASSLTEGGPDTQYF.

This chain connects TRBV30 to TRBJ2-1; D not certain. The germline CDR1 and CDR2 sequences are GTSNPN and SVGIG (reference sequence). This CDR3 region has 15 residues. V shed 4 bases and J shed 9 bases, with 22 bases lying between them. The chain's CDR3 is CAWIRASISESEQFF. The DNA of the CDR3 is TGTGCCTGGATTCGAGCGTCGATCTCGGAAAGTGAGCAGTTCTTC.